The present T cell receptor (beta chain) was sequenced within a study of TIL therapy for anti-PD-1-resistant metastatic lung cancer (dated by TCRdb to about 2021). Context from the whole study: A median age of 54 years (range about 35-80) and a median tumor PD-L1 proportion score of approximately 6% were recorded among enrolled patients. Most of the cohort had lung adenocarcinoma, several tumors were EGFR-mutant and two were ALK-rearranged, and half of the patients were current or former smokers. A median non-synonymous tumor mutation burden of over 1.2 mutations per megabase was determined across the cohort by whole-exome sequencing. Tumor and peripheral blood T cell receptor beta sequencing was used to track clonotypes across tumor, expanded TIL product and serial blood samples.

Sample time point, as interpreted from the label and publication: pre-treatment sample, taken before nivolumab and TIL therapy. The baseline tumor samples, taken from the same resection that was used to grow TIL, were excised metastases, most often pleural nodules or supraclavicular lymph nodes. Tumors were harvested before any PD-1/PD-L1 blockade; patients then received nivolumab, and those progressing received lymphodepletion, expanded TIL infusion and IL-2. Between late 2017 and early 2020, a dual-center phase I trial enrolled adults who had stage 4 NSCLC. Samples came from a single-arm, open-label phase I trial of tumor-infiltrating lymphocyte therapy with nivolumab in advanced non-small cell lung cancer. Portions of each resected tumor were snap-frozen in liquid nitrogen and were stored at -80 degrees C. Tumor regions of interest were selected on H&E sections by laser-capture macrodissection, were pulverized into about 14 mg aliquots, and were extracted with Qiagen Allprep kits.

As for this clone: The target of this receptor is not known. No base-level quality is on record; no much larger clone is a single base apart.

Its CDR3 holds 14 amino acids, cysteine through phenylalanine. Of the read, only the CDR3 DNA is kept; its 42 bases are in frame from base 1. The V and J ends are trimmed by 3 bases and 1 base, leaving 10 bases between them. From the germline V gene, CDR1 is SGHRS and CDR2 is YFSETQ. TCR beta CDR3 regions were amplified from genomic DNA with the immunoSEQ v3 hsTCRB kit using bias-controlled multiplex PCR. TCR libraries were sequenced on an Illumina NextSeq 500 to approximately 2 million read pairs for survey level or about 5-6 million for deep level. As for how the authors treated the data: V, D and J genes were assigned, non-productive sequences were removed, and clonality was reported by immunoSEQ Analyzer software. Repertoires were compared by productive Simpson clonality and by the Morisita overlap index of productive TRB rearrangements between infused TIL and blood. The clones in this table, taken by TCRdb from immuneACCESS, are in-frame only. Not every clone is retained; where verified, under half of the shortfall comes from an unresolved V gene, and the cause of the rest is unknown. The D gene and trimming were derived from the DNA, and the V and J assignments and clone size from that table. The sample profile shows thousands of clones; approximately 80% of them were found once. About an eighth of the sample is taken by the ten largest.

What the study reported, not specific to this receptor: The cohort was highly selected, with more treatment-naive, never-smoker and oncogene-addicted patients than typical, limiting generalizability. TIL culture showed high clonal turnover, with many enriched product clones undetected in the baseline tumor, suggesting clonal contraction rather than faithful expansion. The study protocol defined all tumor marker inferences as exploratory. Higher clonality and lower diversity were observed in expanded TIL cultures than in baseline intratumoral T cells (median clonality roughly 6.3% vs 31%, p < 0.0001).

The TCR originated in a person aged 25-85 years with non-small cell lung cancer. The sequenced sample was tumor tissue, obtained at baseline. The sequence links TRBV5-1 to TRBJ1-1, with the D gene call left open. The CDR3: CASSSSDWNTEAFF. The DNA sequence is TGCGCCAGCAGCTCTTCAGACTGGAACACTGAAGCTTTCTTT.